Listed here is a single TCR beta chain. The target antigen is unknown. This sample is drawn from a study of vaccination and CD4 T cells after COVID-19. The wider study: Some control cultures received a CEFX pool, which served as the positive control. Others received an HIV-1 Nef pool or no peptide.

The Oncomine TCR Beta short-read assay generated sequence data from the DNA of cultured CD4+ T cells. TCRdb ran MiXCR on the PCR reads and lists one entry per CDR3 protein. The data hold about 23,000 distinct CDR3 sequences, with over 60% observed a single time. This sample's treatment: approximately 9-day PBMC culture with coronavirus spike peptide pools or control peptides (ViraFEST assay). Half-medium changes with fresh IL-2 medium occurred on days 3 and 7. Negative selection recovered the CD4+ T cells once they had spent approximately nine days in culture. The V gene's germline CDR1 is DFQATT and CDR2 SNEGSKA (reference sequence). The J segment lost 8 bases and the V segment lost 0 bases, leaving 2 bases of the junction unmatched. This CDR3 spans 14 amino acids.

The genes are TRBV20-1 and TRBJ1-4; 11 bases map to TRBD1. Sequenced here: CD4+ T cells from blood, cultured in vitro, sampled after SARS-CoV-2 vaccination. This receptor was taken from a human donor who received a COVID-19 vaccine. The CDR3 reads CSAREGQGGEKLFF. The CDR3 nucleotides are TGCAGTGCTAGAGAGGGACAGGGGGGCGAAAAACTGTTTTTT.